This paragraph reports one T cell receptor beta chain. Its antigen remains unidentified. The repertoire was sequenced with immunoSEQ multiplex PCR; TCRdb's copy has only in-frame clones and lacks some. The top ten hold approximately 1.5% of the sample, which has 950,000 to 1,100,000 clones, 60% to 80% seen once. The CDR3 covers 15 residues. Germline V gene lookup returns CDR1 MNHEY and CDR2 SMNVEV (reference sequence). Trimming took 8 bases from V and 2 from J, leaving 18 bases between them. This record comes from a study of shared clonotypes between healthy human individuals. The study's findings and limits: Around 5% was the fraction of naive CD4 clonotypes found shared across several donors. Sampling used blood alone; tissue repertoires probably differ.

The receptor comes from a man younger than 35 in good health. The rearrangement joins TRBV27 to TRBJ1-2; possible D gene TRBD1, 5 bases. The sample comprised memory CD4+ T cells sorted from blood. As to subset: CD45RA-negative fraction. The CDR3 here is CASGTRDGVNYGYTF. In DNA form, the CDR3 reads TGTGCCAGCGGAACCCGGGACGGGGTCAACTATGGCTACACCTTC.